The 28 T cell receptor beta chains in this list originate from one sample, sequenced in a study of CD8+CD57+ T cells in acquired aplastic anemia. Selection for sequencing was limited to patients who had shown CD8+CD57+ cell expansion by flow cytometry. TCR beta VDJ and CDR3 profiling used genomic DNA as template. TCRdb reprocessed the reads via MiXCR and lists one record per CDR3 protein. The data show 200,000 to 300,000 distinct CDR3 sequences, 70% to 85% seen once. The sample was sorted CD4+, CD8+, or CD8+CD57+ T cells (not recorded which) from PBMCs. These receptors were collected from a human donor with aplastic anemia.

In the case of this clonotype: The germline gene is not matched at one end of the junction; a read error may be the cause. This chain joins TRBV7-8 and TRBJ2-7; TRBD2 might be the D (7 bases). The CDR3 extends over 15 amino acids. CDR1 and CDR2 (germline): SGHVS, FQNEAQ. Here the CDR3 reads CASSLSGGPDTQHYF. The DNA of the CDR3 is TGTGCCAGCAGCTTATCGGGGGGCCCCGATACGCAGCATTACTTC. Complete variable domain (other parts from reference TRBV7-8 and TRBJ2-7): GAGVSQSPRYKVAKRGQDVALRCDPISGHVSLFWYQQALGQGPEFLTYFQNEAQLDKSGLPSDRFFAERPEGSVSTLKIQRTQQEDSAVYLCASSLSGGPDTQHYFGPGTRLTVT.

A word on this clonotype: A junction end diverges from the germline sequence, so it may reflect a read error. J is TRBJ2-1 and V is TRBV2; the D gene could be TRBD1 or TRBD2 (5 bases each). The CDR3 consists of 14 residues. In germline, CDR1 is SNHLY, CDR2 FYNNEI. The CDR3 sequence is CASGDGGTNTQHFF. Written as DNA, the CDR3 is TGTGCCAGCGGGGACGGTGGCACAAATACTCAGCATTTTTTC.

Regarding this clonotype: The CDR3 does not close with the conserved phenylalanine or tryptophan, likely indicating a read error. The DNA is left out, because the CDR3 cannot be placed on it with certainty; the CDR3 is given as TCRdb lists it. V and J are TRBV7-9 and TRBJ2-3; the tabulated D call, TRBD2, remains unverified against the DNA. The germline CDR1 and CDR2 sequences are SEHNR and FQNEAQ (reference sequence). The CDR3 has 12 residues if both end residues are counted. The CDR3 sequence is CASSLERSGGSD.

A note on this clonotype: This CDR3 is missing its conserved last phenylalanine or tryptophan, likely due to a read error. No DNA is shown, since the ends of the CDR3 on it are uncertain; the CDR3 is the one TCRdb lists. The genes are TRBV15 and TRBJ2-5. Including both end residues, the CDR3 is 14 amino acids long. CDR1 is LNHNV, CDR2 YYDKDF, per germline (reference sequence). The CDR3 is CATSRGRQGGTDTY.

This clonotype was seen just once. V usage is TRBV11-3 and J usage is TRBJ1-6; unclear D gene. Germline loops: CDR1 SGHNT, CDR2 YENEEA. The length of the CDR3 is 14 residues. V gave up 5 bases and J gave up 8 bases, with 13 bases separating them. The CDR3 loop is CASSLFGTDSPLHF. CDR3 DNA sequence: TGTGCCAGCAGCCTATTCGGCACTGATTCACCCCTCCACTTT. The variable domain in full, completed from reference TRBV11-3 and TRBJ1-6, reads EAGVVQSPRYKIIEKKQPVAFWCNPISGHNTLYWYLQNLGQGPELLIRYENEEAVDDSQLPKDRFSAERLKGVDSTLKIQPAELGDSAVYLCASSLFGTDSPLHFGNGTRLTVT.

The chain combines TRBV7-3 with TRBJ2-1, with D unresolved. The germline gives CDR1 SGHTA, CDR2 FQGTGA. This CDR3 is 15 amino acids long. Trimming removed 1 base at V and 6 bases at J, with 13 bases between. The CDR3 region has the DNA TGTGCCAGCAGCTTAAAATCAGTAGGGCTCAATGAGCAGTTCTTC. This translates into CASSLKSVGLNEQFF.

The chain combines TRBV7-9 with TRBJ2-3; 7 bases map to TRBD1. The CDR3 has 16 residues. Germline V CDR1 and CDR2: SEHNR, FQNEAQ (reference sequence). J was trimmed by 5 bases and V by 6 bases; bases with no gene match: 14. The CDR3 DNA reads as TGTGCCAGCAGTGAATCCCCAGGACAGGTTGGAGATACGCAGTATTTT. It encodes CASSESPGQVGDTQYF.

The gene calls are TRBV7-9 and TRBJ1-2; unclear D gene. V was clipped by 2 bases and J by 3 bases, with 25 bases between them. The CDR3 covers 19 residues. The germline gives CDR1 SEHNR, CDR2 FQNEAQ (reference sequence). CDR3 loop: CASSLFGGELFFSHYGYTF. CDR3 in DNA: TGTGCCAGCAGCTTATTCGGCGGGGAGCTGTTTTTTAGCCACTATGGCTACACCTTC.

This clonotype showed up just a few times. This sequence joins TRBV10-3 and TRBJ2-7; D call uncertain. The length of the CDR3 is 16 residues. V lost 0 bases and J lost 0, with 12 bases in between. The germline gives CDR1 ENHRY, CDR2 SYGVKD. As DNA, the CDR3 is TGTGCCATCAGTGAGTCTTCAGGAGATAACTCCTACGAGCAGTACTTC. Translation gives CAISESSGDNSYEQYF.

This clonotype was observed a few times. The genes are TRBV10-3 and TRBJ2-2, with 8 positions matching TRBD2. V trimming: 10 bases; J trimming: 3 bases; junction bases outside the gene matches: 10. Per germline, CDR1 ENHRY and CDR2 SYGVKD. The CDR3 contains 15 residues. CDR3 in amino acids: CATRGSGDYTGELFF. The CDR3 nucleotides are TGTGCCACCAGGGGTAGCGGGGACTACACCGGGGAGCTGTTTTTT.

With respect to this clonotype: The germline gene is not matched at one end of the junction; a read error may be the cause. The chain is built from TRBV5-1 and TRBJ2-5; TRBD1 matches at 7 bases. Germline CDR1 is SGHRS and CDR2 is YFSETQ. CDR3 length: 14 amino acids. CDR3 coding DNA: TGTGCCACCAGCAGGGACAGCGAGCAACTGACCCAGTACTTC. Its protein product is CATSRDSEQLTQYF.

The V and J genes are TRBV7-9 and TRBJ1-1, with TRBD1 matching 7 bases. V was pared by 4 bases and J by 11 bases, with 13 bases of the junction left unmatched. Germline V gene sequence: CDR1 SEHNR, CDR2 FQNEAQ (reference sequence). The CDR3 runs to 14 residues. The CDR3 is CASSSRQGGGRAFF. The CDR3 DNA reads as TGTGCCAGCAGCTCCAGACAGGGAGGAGGAAGGGCTTTCTTT.

Regarding this clonotype: The final CDR3 position lacks the conserved phenylalanine or tryptophan, pointing to a likely read error. The DNA is omitted, as the CDR3 cannot be located on it reliably, and the CDR3 follows TCRdb's listing. This chain uses TRBV12-3 or TRBV12-4 with TRBJ2-1; the table's D call of TRBD1 was not tested on the DNA. The CDR3 extends over 13 residues, inclusive of both ends. The CDR3 sequence: CASSGGGGHEKFG.

This sequence joins TRBV7-3 and TRBJ2-7, with 8 bases identical to TRBD2. Germline V gene data show CDR1 as SGHTA and CDR2 as FQGTGA. Trimming took 7 bases from V and 9 from J; bases not matched to a gene: 11. The CDR3 sequence is 13 residues long. CDR3 coding DNA: TGTGCCAGCACTCGGGGGGGAACCCGCGGGCAGTACTTC. As protein: CASTRGGTRGQYF.

The chain carries TRBV6-5 and TRBJ2-3; tentative D call: TRBD1 (6 bases). CDR1 is MNHEY and CDR2 is SVGAGI in the germline V gene. This CDR3 is 15 amino acids long. The V end lost 2 bases, the J end lost 0 bases, and 9 bases lay between the germline ends. CDR3 sequence: CASSYGGGSTDTQYF. CDR3 nucleotide sequence: TGTGCCAGCAGTTACGGGGGCGGCAGCACAGATACGCAGTATTTT.

The chain carries TRBV27 and TRBJ2-1; TRBD2 aligns across 7 bases. Germline V gene sequence: CDR1 MNHEY, CDR2 SMNVEV (reference sequence). This CDR3 has 15 residues. The V and J ends lost 5 bases and 16 bases, in that order; junction bases with no gene match: 20. The CDR3 region has the DNA TGTGCCAGCAGTATAGCTAGCGGCGCCTATGATCAGTTCTTCTTC. Amino acid sequence: CASSIASGAYDQFFF.

Comments on this clonotype: The conserved phenylalanine or tryptophan is not found at the CDR3 terminus, so this likely reflects a read error. Because the CDR3's place on the DNA is in doubt, the DNA is left out and the CDR3 is given as listed by TCRdb. V and J are TRBV7-3 and TRBJ2-4; the listed D gene, TRBD2, was not tested against the DNA. The CDR3 is 12 amino acids long, termini counted. The V gene's germline CDR1 is SGHTA and CDR2 FQGTGA. CDR3 in amino acids: CASRVAGNTEYH.

On this clonotype itself: This CDR3 fails to terminate in the conserved phenylalanine or tryptophan, so it likely reflects a read error. The DNA is omitted, as the CDR3 cannot be located on it reliably, and the CDR3 follows TCRdb's listing. The chain uses TRBV19 and TRBJ2-1; TRBD1, the table's D call, was not compared with the DNA. Germline values: CDR1 LNHDA, CDR2 SQIVND (reference sequence). A total of 16 residues make up the CDR3, ends included. CDR3 sequence: CASSLGGGAYNEQLFV.

J is TRBJ1-5 and V is TRBV15; D may be TRBD1 (6 bases). V lost 6 bases, J lost 7 bases, and 13 bases lay in between. Per the germline V gene, CDR1 is LNHNV and CDR2 is YYDKDF (reference sequence). There are 13 residues in the CDR3. Written as DNA, the CDR3 is TGTGCCACCAGTGTTGACAGGCAGCAGCCCCAGCATTTT. Its protein product is CATSVDRQQPQHF.

This clonotype was observed a handful of times. The V gene is TRBV7-3, the J gene TRBJ2-3; no clear D. The germline V and J ends were trimmed by 5 bases and 0 bases, with 9 bases remaining between them. CDR1 SGHTA and CDR2 FQGTGA come from the germline V gene. The CDR3 runs to 14 residues. As DNA, the CDR3 is TGTGCCAGCAGCATCACCGGGAGCACAGATACGCAGTATTTT. Translated, it gives CASSITGSTDTQYF.

The V gene is TRBV5-4, the J gene TRBJ2-5; no reliable D call. Germline CDR1 reads SGHNT; CDR2 reads YYREEE (reference sequence). V lost 2 bases and J 2 bases, leaving 10 bases between the germline ends. This CDR3 contains 14 residues. This CDR3 reads CASSFASEQETQYF. The CDR3 region has the DNA TGTGCCAGCAGCTTTGCCAGCGAGCAAGAGACCCAGTACTTC.

The CDR3: CASSVGGSLHNEQFF. In nucleotides, the CDR3 is TGTGCCAGCAGCGTTGGTGGGAGCCTGCACAATGAGCAGTTCTTC. The chain is built from TRBV28 and TRBJ2-1; D may be TRBD2 (5 bases). From germline, CDR1 is MDHEN and CDR2 SYDVKM. This CDR3 is built from 15 residues. Trimming took off 6 bases at V and 5 bases at J, with 17 bases between the two ends. The variable domain in full, with the rest retrieved from reference TRBV28 and TRBJ2-1, is DVKVTQSSRYLVKRTGEKVFLECVQDMDHENMFWYRQDPGLGLRLIYFSYDVKMKEKGDIPEGYSVSREKKERFSLILESASTNQTSMYLCASSVGGSLHNEQFFGPGTRLTVL.

The V call is TRBV7-2, the J call TRBJ2-1; 8 bases fit TRBD1. Germline V gene sequence: CDR1 SGHTA, CDR2 FQGNSA. The CDR3 is made up of 15 amino acids. The V and J ends lost 2 bases and 4 bases, in that order; junction bases with no gene match: 4. CDR3: CASSLRDRLYNEQFF. DNA of the CDR3: TGTGCCAGCAGCTTAAGGGACAGGCTGTACAATGAGCAGTTCTTC.

The rearrangement uses TRBV11-3 and TRBJ1-2; D perhaps matches TRBD1 (6 bases). The V gene's germline CDR1 is SGHNT and CDR2 YENEEA. Trimming cost V 3 bases and J 3 bases, with 17 bases left between them. The CDR3 runs 16 residues. The CDR3 DNA sequence: TGTGCCAGCAGCTTGACAGGCGGGGGCTTGGACTATGGCTACACCTTC. Amino acid sequence: CASSLTGGGLDYGYTF.

The V gene is TRBV20-1, the J gene TRBJ2-7; the D is unclear. The germline V gene has CDR1 DFQATT and CDR2 SNEGSKA (reference sequence). Trimming pared 0 bases from V and 8 bases from J, leaving 8 bases between. The CDR3 is 11 residues long. The CDR3 DNA reads as TGCAGTGCTAGAGACGGAGACAAGCAGTACTTC. It codes for CSARDGDKQYF.

The V gene is TRBV29-1, the J gene TRBJ1-2; TRBD1 aligns across 12 bases. Germline V CDR1 and CDR2: SQVTM, ANQGSEA. This CDR3 is built from 16 residues. Trimming removed 5 bases from V and 3 bases from J; junction bases left unmatched: 10. The CDR3 DNA follows: TGCAGCGTTCAGGGTACCGGGACAGGGGGCGACTATGGCTACACCTTC. Encoded protein: CSVQGTGTGGDYGYTF.

This clonotype was seen more than once but under ten times. The rearrangement uses TRBV10-3 and TRBJ2-2, with 13 bases matching TRBD2. CDR3 length: 16 residues. Looked up from germline, CDR1 is ENHRY and CDR2 is SYGVKD. V trimming: 6 bases; J trimming: 7 bases; junction bases outside the gene matches: 8. The DNA of the CDR3 is TGTGCCATCAGCGCAACTAGCGGGGGGGCTAGCGGGGAGCTGTTTTTT. Protein: CAISATSGGASGELFF.

To note about this clonotype: The CDR3 end shows no conserved phenylalanine or tryptophan, and so a read error is likely. No DNA is shown, since the ends of the CDR3 on it are uncertain; the CDR3 is the one TCRdb lists. This sequence joins TRBV7-3 and TRBJ2-3; TRBD2, the D gene given by the table, was not confirmed from the DNA. The germline V gene encodes CDR1 SGHTA and CDR2 FQGTGA. Inclusive of both ends, the CDR3 amounts to 13 amino acids. CDR3 sequence reads: CASSVGTARNQPQ.